Many counts were recorded for the clone carrying this T cell receptor (beta chain). This entry is derived from a study of T-cell reconstitution after alpha-beta-depleted transplantation in children. Researchers prepared the TCRbeta library using unique molecular identifiers, the study reports. TCRdb passed the PCR reads through MiXCR, listing each CDR3 protein once. The table lists roughly 220,000 distinct CDR3 sequences, about 9.6% of them singletons. This CDR3 has 15 residues. Trimming at V came to 6 bases and at J to 5 bases, leaving 9 bases not matched to a gene. V gene TRBV12-3 or TRBV12-4 combines with J gene TRBJ2-1, with 8 bases lining up with TRBD2. The sequences come from PBMCs from the stem cell graft donor, collected from the stem cell graft. The receptor was derived from a human donor who donated a stem cell graft to a child with SCID. CDR3 DNA: TGTGCCAGCAGACAAGCCGGGACTAGTGACAATGAGCAGTTCTTC. Amino acid sequence: CASRQAGTSDNEQFF.